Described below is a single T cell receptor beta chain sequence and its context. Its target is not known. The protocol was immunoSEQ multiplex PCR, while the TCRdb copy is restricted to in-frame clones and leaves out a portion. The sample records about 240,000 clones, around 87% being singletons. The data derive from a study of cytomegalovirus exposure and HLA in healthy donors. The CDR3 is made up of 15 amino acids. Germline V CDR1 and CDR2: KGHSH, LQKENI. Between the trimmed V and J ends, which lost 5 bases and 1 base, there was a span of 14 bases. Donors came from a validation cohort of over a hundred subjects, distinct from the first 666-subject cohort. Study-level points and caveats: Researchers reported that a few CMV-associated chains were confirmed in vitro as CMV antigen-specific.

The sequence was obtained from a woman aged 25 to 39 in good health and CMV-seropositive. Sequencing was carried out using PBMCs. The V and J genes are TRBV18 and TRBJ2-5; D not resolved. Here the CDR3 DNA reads TGTGCCAGCTCATCCCACGCCAGTCCCCAAGAGACCCAGTACTTC. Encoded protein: CASSSHASPQETQYF.